This T cell receptor beta chain came from a study of vaccination and CD4 T cells after COVID-19. CDR3 length: 15 residues. The germline V gene has CDR1 SGHVS and CDR2 FQNEAQ. Between the trimmed V and J ends, which lost 5 bases and 4 bases, there was a span of 15 bases. Treatment denoted: approximately 10-day PBMC culture with coronavirus spike peptide pools or control peptides (ViraFEST assay). This clonotype was counted a few times. The antigen is undetermined. The Oncomine TCR Beta short-read assay was what sequenced the DNA obtained from cultured CD4+ T cells. Genomic DNA was taken out of cultured CD4+ T cells by extraction. One entry per CDR3 protein results from TCRdb running MiXCR on the PCR reads. The repertoire holds roughly 14,000 distinct CDR3 sequences, with around 55% as singletons.

The sample taken for sequencing was CD4+ T cells from blood, cultured in vitro. V and J are TRBV7-8 and TRBJ1-5, with D perhaps TRBD1 (6 bases). This TCR was recovered from a human donor who had recovered from COVID-19. This CDR3 reads CASSQTAGANQPQHF. DNA of the CDR3: TGTGCCAGCAGCCAGACGGCAGGGGCTAATCAGCCCCAGCATTTT.